The clone carrying this T cell receptor beta chain appeared once. This specimen belongs to a study of T cell changes during pregnancy in multiple sclerosis. Some clones are missing from TCRdb's copy, which holds only in-frame ones; the method was immunoSEQ multiplex PCR. The sample lists approximately 84,000 clones; 94% were seen once. Trimming took 0 bases from V and 5 from J; bases not matched to a gene: 11. The CDR3 is 18 amino acids. The V gene's germline CDR1 is MGHRA and CDR2 YSYEKL. This sequence joins TRBV4-1 and TRBJ2-2; 8 nucleotides align to TRBD2. The TCR originated in a female donor in good health, enrolled as a control in a pregnancy study. This material consisted of peripheral blood, taken in the second trimester of pregnancy. The CDR3 nucleotides read TGCGCCAGCAGCCAAGATCCGGGACTAGTCTCCAGGACCGGGGAGCTGTTTTTT. It is translated as CASSQDPGLVSRTGELFF.